Listed here are 23 T cell receptor beta chains from one sample, sequenced in a study of blood T cell repertoires in COVID-19. Sequencing was performed with immunoSEQ multiplex PCR; in TCRdb, only in-frame clones are kept and a portion is missing. The data show about 150,000 clones, with 80% to 90% seen just once and approximately 2.4% held by the top ten. Sequencing used peripheral blood. The receptors here all came from a woman in her seventies with acute or convalescent COVID-19.

The chain uses TRBV19 and TRBJ1-1; D is unresolved. Germline V gives CDR1 LNHDA, CDR2 SQIVND (reference sequence). V gave up 6 bases and J gave up 0 bases, with 8 bases separating them. CDR3 length: 13 residues. The CDR3 here is CASSHGVNTEAFF. CDR3 coding DNA: TGTGCCAGTAGCCATGGAGTGAACACTGAAGCTTTCTTT.

CDR3 in DNA: TGTGCCAGCAGTTTACCCCCGGGGGACACCATATATTTT. Its protein product is CASSLPPGDTIYF. The J gene is TRBJ1-3, the V gene TRBV12-3 or TRBV12-4, with a possible D match to TRBD1 (5 bases). Trimming took 2 bases from V and 8 from J, leaving 10 bases between them. The CDR3 consists of 13 residues.

The chain carries TRBV19 and TRBJ1-1; 7 bases map to TRBD1. This CDR3 spans 15 amino acids. V was pared by 5 bases and J by 5 bases, with 11 bases of the junction left unmatched. The germline V gene has CDR1 LNHDA and CDR2 SQIVND (reference sequence). CDR3 in DNA: TGTGCCAGTAGTCCGACAGGGAGTATTCGGACTGAAGCTTTCTTT. As protein: CASSPTGSIRTEAFF.

The CDR3 loop reads CASSLWTGRNTEAFF. The CDR3 DNA reads TGTGCCAGCAGTCTCTGGACAGGGAGAAACACTGAAGCTTTCTTT. V gene TRBV2 combines with J gene TRBJ1-1, with 8 bases aligning to TRBD1. The CDR3 extends over 15 amino acids. With V trimmed by 5 bases and J by 2 bases, 7 bases remained unmatched. From germline, CDR1 is SNHLY and CDR2 FYNNEI.

The chain employs TRBV29-1 and TRBJ2-1; TRBD2 matches at 8 bases. Germline V gives CDR1 SQVTM, CDR2 ANQGSEA. The V gene end was trimmed by 1 base and the J gene end by 1 base; junction bases not matched to a gene: 6. The CDR3 consists of 16 residues. CDR3: CSVEGESGGSYNEQFF. The CDR3, as DNA: TGCAGCGTTGAAGGGGAAAGCGGGGGTTCCTACAATGAGCAGTTCTTC.

Only one count was recorded for this clone. CDR3 coding DNA: TGTGCCAGCAGTCACCCGGGACAGGGACAAGAGACCCAGTACTTC. This codes for CASSHPGQGQETQYF. The chain combines TRBV27 with TRBJ2-5; 9 positions agree with TRBD1. CDR3 length equals 15 residues. The germline gives CDR1 MNHEY, CDR2 SMNVEV (reference sequence). J was trimmed by 2 bases and V by 5 bases; bases with no gene match: 6.

CDR3 in amino acids: CASSSQGIEAFF. CDR3 sequence (DNA): TGTGCCAGCAGTTCCCAGGGTATTGAAGCTTTCTTT. This chain connects TRBV6-5 to TRBJ1-1; possibly TRBD1 for D (5 bases). Trimming removed 4 bases at V and 7 bases at J, with 10 bases between. Germline V gives CDR1 MNHEY, CDR2 SVGAGI. This CDR3 spans 12 amino acids.

The chain combines TRBV7-2 with TRBJ1-1, with unresolved D. Germline V gene data show CDR1 as SGHTA and CDR2 as FQGNSA. The CDR3 is 12 residues long. The V gene lost 6 bases and the J gene lost 7 bases, with 12 bases spanning the gap. CDR3 loop: CASSPRGGEAFF. CDR3 nucleotides: TGTGCCAGCAGTCCCCGCGGAGGTGAAGCTTTCTTT.

The chain carries TRBV4-3 and TRBJ2-1; no clear D. Trimming pared 1 base from V and 2 bases from J, leaving 6 bases between. The germline gives CDR1 LGHNA, CDR2 YSLEER. The CDR3 consists of 14 residues. CDR3 coding DNA: TGCGCCAGCAGCCAAGTAACAGCCTACAATGAGCAGTTCTTC. It translates to CASSQVTAYNEQFF.

V usage is TRBV29-1 and J usage is TRBJ1-2, with 8 positions matching TRBD1. From germline, CDR1 is SQVTM and CDR2 ANQGSEA. V lost 5 bases and J lost 5; bases outside the gene matches: 22. The CDR3 is 18 residues long. CDR3 nucleotide sequence: TGCAGCGTTACCACCCTGGCGGACAGGGAGGGACGAGGATATGGCTACACCTTC. Encoded protein: CSVTTLADREGRGYGYTF.

The rearrangement uses TRBV20-1 and TRBJ1-5; no firm D call. Trimming removed 3 bases at V and 5 bases at J, with 17 bases between. The CDR3 covers 15 residues. Germline V CDR1 and CDR2: DFQATT, SNEGSKA (reference sequence). The CDR3: CSASSEGFLDQPQHF. Here the CDR3 DNA reads TGCAGTGCTAGTTCCGAAGGATTCCTAGATCAGCCCCAGCATTTT.

The V and J genes are TRBV5-1 and TRBJ1-2; 11 bases map to TRBD1. The CDR3 has 15 residues. CDR1 SGHRS and CDR2 YFSETQ come from the germline V gene. The trim removed 6 bases at V and 2 bases at J, leaving 6 bases unmatched. The CDR3 reads CASKGQGGLNYGYTF. DNA of the CDR3: TGCGCCAGCAAGGGACAGGGGGGACTGAACTATGGCTACACCTTC. Drawing the rest from reference TRBV5-1 and TRBJ1-2, the complete variable domain is KAGVTQTPRYLIKTRGQQVTLSCSPISGHRSVSWYQQTPGQGLQFLFEYFSETQRNKGNFPGRFSGRQFSNSRSEMNVSTLELGDSALYLCASKGQGGLNYGYTFGSGTRLTVV.

The V gene is TRBV30, the J gene TRBJ2-3; 11 bases fit TRBD2. Germline V gives CDR1 GTSNPN, CDR2 SVGIG (reference sequence). The CDR3 has 15 residues. Unmatched junction bases numbered 8, after V lost 4 bases and J lost 5 bases. The chain's CDR3 is CAWNSGLAGGDTQYF. The CDR3 DNA is TGTGCCTGGAACTCGGGGCTAGCGGGGGGAGATACGCAGTATTTT.

This chain links TRBV3-1 (or the pseudogene TRBV3-2) with TRBJ2-7; 9 bases align to TRBD2. This CDR3 has 15 residues. Germline CDR1 LGHDT, CDR2 YNNKEL (reference sequence). The V segment lost 4 bases and the J segment 2 bases; nucleotides outside the gene matches: 6. Here the CDR3 reads CASSLSGGSPYEQYF. In nucleotides, the CDR3 is TGTGCCAGCAGCCTGAGCGGGGGGTCGCCCTACGAGCAGTACTTC.

The rearrangement uses TRBV4-3 and TRBJ1-2, with D uncertain. From germline, CDR1 is LGHNA and CDR2 YSLEER. V gave up 0 bases and J gave up 4 bases, with 9 bases separating them. There are 14 residues in the CDR3. CDR3: CASSQELNSYGYTF. Here the CDR3 DNA reads TGCGCCAGCAGCCAAGAACTGAATTCCTATGGCTACACCTTC.

V usage is TRBV18 and J usage is TRBJ1-6, with D uncertain. This CDR3 is built from 15 residues. Trimming pared 4 bases from V and 12 bases from J, leaving 19 bases between. The germline gives CDR1 KGHSH, CDR2 LQKENI. The CDR3 loop is CASSLGGSWELPLHF. For the CDR3, the DNA is TGTGCCAGCTCACTTGGAGGCAGCTGGGAGTTACCCCTCCACTTT.

V and J are TRBV10-3 and TRBJ1-1; 12 bases are a match to TRBD1. The CDR3 sequence is 15 residues long. Germline V gene sequence: CDR1 ENHRY, CDR2 SYGVKD. The junction had 4 bases not matched to a gene; V was cut back by 7 bases and J by 1 base. CDR3: CAIKGQGAQNTEAFF. The CDR3 region has the DNA TGTGCCATCAAGGGACAGGGGGCGCAGAACACTGAAGCTTTCTTT.

The chain carries TRBV19 and TRBJ1-6; weak D call: TRBD1 (5 bases). CDR1 and CDR2 from the germline V gene are LNHDA and SQIVND (reference sequence). CDR3 length: 17 amino acids. Trimming pared 7 bases from V and 0 bases from J, leaving 16 bases between. The CDR3 is CASTPQGFGSYNSPLHF. CDR3 DNA: TGTGCCAGTACCCCGCAGGGATTTGGCTCCTATAATTCACCCCTCCACTTT.

This chain uses TRBV10-2 with TRBJ2-1; possible D gene TRBD2, 7 bases. Looked up from germline, CDR1 is WSHSY and CDR2 is SAAADI. V lost 8 bases, J lost 8 bases, and 19 bases lay in between. The CDR3 runs to 14 residues. In nucleotides, the CDR3 is TGCGCCAGCCGCGCGGGGGCCTCCGTGGATGAGCAGTTCTTC. It is translated as CASRAGASVDEQFF.

The chain couples TRBV6-5 to TRBJ2-7, with D possibly TRBD1 on 5 matching bases. CDR1 is MNHEY, CDR2 SVGAGI, per germline. The germline V and J ends were trimmed by 5 bases and 0 bases, with 11 bases remaining between them. CDR3 size: 14 residues. The chain's CDR3 is CASSPRRDSYEQYV. The CDR3 DNA follows: TGTGCCAGCAGTCCCCGCAGGGACTCCTACGAGCAGTACGTC.

The CDR3 DNA reads TGTGCCAGCAGCCCGGAACAGGGCAATAACTATGGCTACACCTTC. Translating gives CASSPEQGNNYGYTF. J is TRBJ1-2 and V is TRBV7-9, with D maybe TRBD1 (6 bases). CDR1 is SEHNR, CDR2 FQNEAQ, per germline (reference sequence). The CDR3 runs to 15 residues. V was shortened by 5 bases and J by 1 base, with 14 bases between the two germline ends.

The V call is TRBV7-9, the J call TRBJ2-1, with 11 bases aligning to TRBD2. Germline V gene lookup returns CDR1 SEHNR and CDR2 FQNEAQ (reference sequence). The CDR3 sequence is 17 residues long. The junction had 10 bases not matched to a gene; V was cut back by 5 bases and J by 4 bases. In nucleotides, the CDR3 is TGTGCCAGCAGCCCTCCTAGCGGGGGGCCGGTATACAATGAGCAGTTCTTC. It encodes CASSPPSGGPVYNEQFF.

The V gene is TRBV6-5, the J gene TRBJ2-7; TRBD1 matches at 7 bases. Germline V gene sequence: CDR1 MNHEY, CDR2 SVGAGI. This CDR3 spans 16 amino acids. Losses at the gene ends were 0 bases for V and 0 bases for J; bases not matched to a gene: 5. This chain's CDR3 is CASSYSSAGGSYEQYF. CDR3 coding DNA: TGTGCCAGCAGTTACTCGTCCGCAGGGGGCTCCTACGAGCAGTACTTC.